This T cell receptor beta chain was obtained from a study of blood T cell repertoires in COVID-19. Study overall: Sample material is recorded as cDNA or gDNA derived from T cells, B-cell-depleted T cells, or PBMCs.

Sequencing was performed with immunoSEQ multiplex PCR; in TCRdb, only in-frame clones are kept and a portion is missing. In the table there are 380,000 or so clones, 88% of which are singletons. The V gene's germline CDR1 is MGHRA and CDR2 YSYEKL. The CDR3 runs to 16 residues. V gave up 0 bases and J gave up 4 bases, with 13 bases separating them. Residents of 24 US areas, aged roughly 18 to 89 years, made up the participants. Participant-given clinical history determined each cohort assignment. This clonotype originated in a young woman with acute COVID-19. The V gene is TRBV4-1, the J gene TRBJ2-1; maybe TRBD1 (6 bases). Input material: PBMCs or T cells enriched from blood (not recorded which). The CDR3 DNA follows: TGCGCCAGCAGCCAAGAATCACAGGGCTCTTACAATGAGCAGTTCTTC. Its protein is CASSQESQGSYNEQFF.